The rows below give T cell receptor beta chains drawn from one sample of a study of response to subunit inactivated influenza vaccine. TCRdb re-called the RT-PCR reads through MiXCR, storing one row per CDR3 protein. The sample has hundreds of thousands of distinct CDR3 sequences, approximately 10% seen once. The specimen was PBMCs from blood, collected on the day of vaccination. The receptors stem from a man aged 50-60 years who received an inactivated influenza vaccine. CDR3s include the opening cysteine and the closing phenylalanine or tryptophan. Each record gives: D gene, clone size, CDR3 length, V gene, J gene, CDR3 protein, CDR3 DNA. A D gene is named only where the DNA matches it firmly. A row's size may be missing; if present it is once, few, many or a size class.

d_call: TRBD1
clone_size: -
cdr3_length: 13
v_call: TRBV30
j_call: TRBJ2-1
cdr3_aa: CAWSVQGAPLQFF
cdr3_nt: TGTGCCTGGAGTGTACAGGGGGCCCCCCTTCAGTTCTTC

d_call: TRBD1
clone_size: many
cdr3_length: 16
v_call: TRBV5-1
j_call: TRBJ1-2
cdr3_aa: CASSWGDRNFNYGYTF
cdr3_nt: TGCGCCAGCAGCTGGGGGGACAGGAATTTCAACTATGGCTACACCTTC

d_call: TRBD2
clone_size: few
cdr3_length: 17
v_call: TRBV7-2
j_call: TRBJ2-1
cdr3_aa: CASSLAAGGGAYNEQFF
cdr3_nt: TGTGCCAGCAGCTTAGCAGCGGGAGGCGGGGCGTACAATGAGCAGTTCTTC

d_call: -
clone_size: few
cdr3_length: 16
v_call: TRBV7-9
j_call: TRBJ2-1
cdr3_aa: CASSLPGPILDNEQFF
cdr3_nt: TGTGCCAGCAGCCTCCCCGGGCCAATTTTGGACAATGAGCAGTTCTTC

d_call: -
clone_size: many
cdr3_length: 14
v_call: TRBV27
j_call: TRBJ2-1
cdr3_aa: CASSLARLYNEQFF
cdr3_nt: TGTGCCAGCAGTTTAGCCAGACTCTACAATGAGCAGTTCTTC

d_call: TRBD1
clone_size: -
cdr3_length: 13
v_call: TRBV24-1
j_call: TRBJ1-5
cdr3_aa: CATSSTGEQPQHF
cdr3_nt: TGTGCCACCAGCTCAACAGGGGAGCAGCCCCAGCATTTT

d_call: -
clone_size: many
cdr3_length: 16
v_call: TRBV28
j_call: TRBJ2-7
cdr3_aa: CASSFWRGESSYEQYF
cdr3_nt: TGTGCCAGCAGTTTCTGGAGAGGAGAGAGCTCCTACGAGCAGTACTTC

d_call: TRBD2
clone_size: -
cdr3_length: 15
v_call: TRBV5-1
j_call: TRBJ2-1
cdr3_aa: CASSLEGGGLNEQFF
cdr3_nt: TGCGCCAGCAGCTTGGAGGGCGGGGGTCTCAATGAGCAGTTCTTC

d_call: -
clone_size: few
cdr3_length: 17
v_call: TRBV7-2
j_call: TRBJ2-3
cdr3_aa: CASSFGWGRPSADTQYF
cdr3_nt: TGTGCCAGCAGCTTCGGATGGGGCAGGCCCAGCGCAGATACGCAGTATTTT

d_call: TRBD2
clone_size: many
cdr3_length: 15
v_call: TRBV2
j_call: TRBJ2-1
cdr3_aa: CATPRSAGGGNEQFF
cdr3_nt: TGTGCCACGCCCAGATCAGCGGGAGGAGGCAATGAGCAGTTCTTC